This T cell receptor (beta chain) came from a study of CD8 T cells in Susac syndrome. Random hexamers served to reverse transcribe roughly 0.45 to 1 ug RNA. TCRdb itself ran the immunoSEQ multiplex PCR reads through MiXCR, one entry per CDR3 protein. This sample has about 210,000 distinct CDR3 sequences, with approximately 95% found just once. V lost 6 bases and J lost 10; bases outside the gene matches: 5. The CDR3 loop spans 13 amino acids. CDR1 DFQATT and CDR2 SNEGSKA come from the germline V gene (reference sequence). The sequence came from a human donor with multiple sclerosis. Input material: CD4+ T cells from PBMCs. J is TRBJ2-1 and V is TRBV20-1; the match to TRBD2 covers 14 bases. For the CDR3, the DNA is TGCAGTGCCGGACTAGCGGGAGGATTGGAGCAGTTCTTC. Translated, it gives CSAGLAGGLEQFF.